Below are 22 T cell receptor beta chains sequenced from a single sample in a study of early T cells in non-severe SARS-CoV-2 infection (dated by TCRdb to about 2021). The library was built by means of 5' RACE. The reads were generated on a NextSeq 500. TCRdb trimmed public reads at Q25 via fastp, called clones via MiXCR and kept in-frame beta chains. Rows with one shared CDR3 protein collapse into an entry with the most common genes and DNA. The sample table lists 68,000 or so distinct CDR3 sequences, 12% of them with a count of one. Around 1.7% of the sample goes to the ten largest clones. The sample was whole blood. These receptors came from an adult who was a healthcare worker with PCR-confirmed SARS-CoV-2 infection or an uninfected control (not recorded which).

This clonotype was seen many times. J is TRBJ1-5 and V is TRBV21-1; the table calls TRBD1, which could not be checked here. TRBV21-1 is reported as a pseudogene. The CDR3 runs to 16 residues. The CDR3 DNA follows: TGTGCCAGCAGCAAAGGTTCCGTAAGGGGGAATCAGCCCCAGCATTTT. It encodes CASSKGSVRGNQPQHF.

This clonotype was detected a few times. V is TRBV10-3 and J is TRBJ2-1, with a tentative D call TRBD1 (6 bases). Germline V gene data show CDR1 as ENHRY and CDR2 as SYGVKD. Trimming shortened V by 10 bases and J by 7 bases, and 23 bases separated the two germline ends. The CDR3 length is 15 residues. The CDR3 is CATWEFEGEQNEQFF. The CDR3 nucleotides read TGTGCCACCTGGGAGTTTGAGGGGGAACAGAATGAGCAGTTCTTC.

J is TRBJ2-1 and V is TRBV11-3, with D possibly matching TRBD2 (7 bases). Trimming took 3 bases from V and 5 from J, leaving 11 bases between them. The CDR3 is made up of 14 amino acids. Germline V CDR1 and CDR2: SGHNT, YENEEA. The CDR3 DNA is TGTGCCAGCAGCTTGGGAGGGGGGGACAATGAGCAGTTCTTC. This encodes CASSLGGGDNEQFF.

This clonotype was seen at least ten times. CDR3 DNA sequence: TGTGCCACTAGCCTGGGACAGGGGGCGAGGGAGCAGTACTTC. It specifies CATSLGQGAREQYF. The chain carries TRBV2 and TRBJ2-7, with TRBD1 matching 12 bases. The CDR3 extends over 14 amino acids. The trim removed 10 bases at V and 7 bases at J, leaving 11 bases unmatched. Germline lookup yields CDR1 SNHLY and CDR2 FYNNEI.

This clonotype was recorded many times. This chain uses TRBV9 with TRBJ1-2; the match to TRBD1 covers 7 bases. Germline V CDR1 and CDR2: SGDLS, YYNGEE. There are 15 residues in the CDR3. Trimming removed 4 bases from V and 8 bases from J; junction bases left unmatched: 14. CDR3 coding DNA: TGTGCCAGCAGCCCTGAACTGAGGGGGCTGCAGGGCTACACCTTC. This translates into CASSPELRGLQGYTF.

The chain has TRBV5-1 and TRBJ2-1; 10 bases line up with TRBD2. This CDR3 has 14 residues. The germline gives CDR1 SGHRS, CDR2 YFSETQ. Unmatched junction bases numbered 2, after V lost 4 bases and J lost 4 bases. The CDR3: CASSVTSGYNEQFF. The CDR3 DNA follows: TGCGCCAGCAGCGTGACTAGCGGGTACAATGAGCAGTTCTTC.

This clonotype came up many times. V and J are TRBV12-2 and TRBJ1-3; the D call TRBD1 from the table was never checked on the DNA. TRBV12-2 is given as a pseudogene. The CDR3 contains 17 residues. The DNA for the CDR3 is TGTGCAAGTCGCTTATGGACCCCAGACAGGCCCGGAAACACCATATATTTT. Its protein is CASRLWTPDRPGNTIYF.

The rearrangement links TRBV7-2 to TRBJ2-7, with 8 bases identical to TRBD2. Germline-derived CDR1 and CDR2 are SGHTA and FQGNSA. This CDR3 has 15 amino acids. Losses at the gene ends were 4 bases for V and 4 bases for J; bases not matched to a gene: 9. CDR3 nucleotide sequence: TGTGCCAGCAGCTCCGGGAGGGCAGGGTCTTACGAGCAGTACTTC. Protein sequence: CASSSGRAGSYEQYF.

This clonotype occurred many times. The chain has TRBV6-6 and TRBJ2-1; tentatively, D is TRBD1 or TRBD2 (5 bases each). Germline V gene lookup returns CDR1 MNHNY and CDR2 SVGAGI (reference sequence). The CDR3 extends over 12 amino acids. V lost 2 bases and J lost 7, with 6 bases in between. DNA for the CDR3: TGTGCCAGCAGTTACGGGACGAATGAGCAGTTCTTC. This encodes CASSYGTNEQFF.

This clonotype was counted a few times. The CDR3 here is CSAETGLNGELFF. The CDR3 DNA reads as TGCAGCGCCGAGACAGGCTTGAACGGGGAGCTGTTTTTT. The gene calls are TRBV29-1 and TRBJ2-2; TRBD1 might be the D (6 bases). Germline CDR1 and CDR2: SQVTM and ANQGSEA. CDR3 length equals 13 residues. The V end lost 7 bases, the J end lost 7 bases, and 16 bases lay between the germline ends.

This rearrangement joins TRBV6-1 to TRBJ2-5; D possibly uses TRBD1 or TRBD2 (5 bases each). The V gene's germline CDR1 is MNHNS and CDR2 SASEGT. Trimming removed 2 bases at V and 3 bases at J, with 13 bases between. The CDR3 is 15 residues long. The chain's CDR3 is CASSEWGMEKETQYF. Here the CDR3 DNA reads TGTGCCAGCAGTGAATGGGGGATGGAAAAAGAGACCCAGTACTTC.

This clonotype has ten or more counts. V gene TRBV20-1 combines with J gene TRBJ2-4, with D possibly being TRBD2 (5 bases). Germline CDR1 is DFQATT and CDR2 is SNEGSKA (reference sequence). The CDR3 contains 13 residues. V lost 2 bases and J 6 bases, leaving 11 bases between the germline ends. The CDR3 region is CSARPTSRNIQYF. The CDR3 region has the DNA TGCAGTGCTAGACCAACTAGTAGAAACATTCAGTACTTC.

A few counts support this clonotype. The rearrangement links TRBV7-9 to TRBJ1-3, with D uncertain. The V gene's germline CDR1 is SEHNR and CDR2 FQNEAQ (reference sequence). V dropped 2 bases and J dropped 2 bases, with 7 bases sitting between them. The CDR3 is made up of 14 amino acids. The chain's CDR3 is CASSLPFAGNTIYF. DNA of the CDR3: TGTGCCAGCAGCTTACCGTTTGCTGGAAACACCATATATTTT.

This clonotype was observed many times. The chain joins TRBV27 to TRBJ1-5; D unclear. The V end lost 3 bases, the J end lost 6 bases, and 15 bases lay between the germline ends. The CDR3 sequence is 15 residues long. Germline V lookup: CDR1 MNHEY, CDR2 SMNVEV (reference sequence). The chain's CDR3 is CASSFRAPLVQPQHF. In nucleotides, the CDR3 is TGTGCCAGCAGTTTTAGGGCGCCCCTTGTTCAGCCCCAGCATTTT.

This clonotype has a handful of counts. The rearrangement uses TRBV11-2 and TRBJ2-3; the match to TRBD2 covers 12 bases. The CDR3 is made up of 16 amino acids. Per germline, CDR1 SGHAT and CDR2 FQNNGV. V gave up 6 bases and J gave up 2 bases; unmatched junction bases: 6. The CDR3: CASRSLAGGLTDTQYF. CDR3 DNA sequence: TGTGCCAGCAGGTCACTAGCGGGGGGTCTCACAGATACGCAGTATTTT.

This clonotype came up many times. The CDR3 loop is CASSFVAQPQHF. Here the CDR3 DNA reads TGTGCCAGCAGTTTTGTAGCTCAGCCCCAGCATTTT. The V gene is TRBV12-3 or TRBV12-4, the J gene TRBJ1-5; D gene uncertain. V gave up 3 bases and J gave up 6 bases, with 6 bases separating them. The CDR3 totals 12 residues.

This clonotype was seen ten or more times. The rearrangement links TRBV21-1 to TRBJ2-6. TRBV21-1 is given as a pseudogene. The CDR3 length is 12 residues. DNA for the CDR3: TGTGCCAGGTACTCTGGGGCCAACGTCCTGACTTTC. It codes for CARYSGANVLTF.

J is TRBJ2-5 and V is TRBV6-7, with D possibly matching TRBD2 (5 bases). TRBV6-7 is flagged as an ORF with uncertain function. The CDR3 extends over 16 amino acids. V lost 3 bases and J 2 bases, leaving 16 bases between the germline ends. CDR3: CASSYQPSLVQETQYF. The CDR3 DNA sequence: TGTGCCAGCAGTTATCAACCTAGCCTAGTTCAAGAGACCCAGTACTTC.

This clonotype turned up a few times. The rearrangement uses TRBV5-6 and TRBJ2-5; a weak D match, TRBD2 (5 bases). This CDR3 has 14 residues. V was cut by 0 bases and J by 3 bases, with 9 bases left in between. In germline, CDR1 is SGHDT, CDR2 YYEEEE. The CDR3 reads CASSLAGLEETQYF. CDR3 DNA: TGTGCCAGCAGCTTGGCGGGGTTGGAAGAGACCCAGTACTTC.

The genes are TRBV28 and TRBJ1-2, with TRBD1 identical over 9 bases. CDR1 is MDHEN, CDR2 SYDVKM, per germline. V trimming: 10 bases; J trimming: 3 bases; junction bases outside the gene matches: 15. There are 16 residues in the CDR3. The DNA for the CDR3 is TGTGCCACCGACTCCAACAGAGGGACAGGGCACTATGGCTACACCTTC. Translated: CATDSNRGTGHYGYTF.

This clonotype was observed at least ten times. The V gene is TRBV11-2, the J gene TRBJ2-1; 10 bases are a match to TRBD2. This CDR3 is 15 amino acids long. Per germline, CDR1 SGHAT and CDR2 FQNNGV. The V gene end was trimmed by 4 bases and the J gene end by 9 bases; junction bases not matched to a gene: 9. CDR3 DNA: TGTGCCAGCAGCTCGGCTTGGACTAGCGGTAGTGAGCAGTTCTTC. The encoded protein is CASSSAWTSGSEQFF. Looking up the rest from reference TRBV11-2 and TRBJ2-1 gives the full variable domain: EAGVAQSPRYKIIEKRQSVAFWCNPISGHATLYWYQQILGQGPKLLIQFQNNGVVDDSQLPKDRFSAERLKGVDSTLKIQPAKLEDSAVYLCASSSAWTSGSEQFFGPGTRLTVL.

This clonotype was observed a handful of times. This rearrangement joins TRBV11-2 to TRBJ2-2; no clear D gene. CDR3 length equals 14 residues. The germline gives CDR1 SGHAT, CDR2 FQNNGV. The ends were cut back, 4 bases at V and 1 base at J, with 7 bases in the middle. In nucleotides, the CDR3 is TGTGCCAGCAGCTCGCGATTGAACACCGGGGAGCTGTTTTTT. Its protein is CASSSRLNTGELFF.